This T cell receptor beta chain originates from a study of shared clonotypes between healthy human individuals. Study information: Three plates each covered CD4 naive and memory; CD8 naive two, CD8 memory one.

V shed 5 bases, J shed 5 bases, and the junction held 7 bases outside the gene matches. The CDR3 totals 15 residues. Germline CDR1 is LNHDA and CDR2 is SQIVND (reference sequence). Clones were read by immunoSEQ multiplex PCR, and TCRdb kept only the in-frame ones, dropping some. This repertoire shows over a million clones, roughly 95% found once; its top ten account for roughly 1.2%. The sequence was obtained from a man younger than 45 in good health. Sample: naive CD4+ T cells sorted from blood. The subset: CD45RA+ positively selected. The chain employs TRBV19 and TRBJ2-2; 8 bases map to TRBD1. The CDR3 bases are TGTGCCAGTAGTTTCCCAGGGGGCCGGACCGGGGAGCTGTTTTTT. The encoded protein is CASSFPGGRTGELFF.